A selection of T cell receptor beta chains follows, all from one sample in a study of cytomegalovirus exposure and HLA in healthy donors. The protocol was immunoSEQ multiplex PCR, while the TCRdb copy is restricted to in-frame clones and leaves out a portion. The sample consists of roughly 150,000 clones, roughly 75% of them appearing once. The sample comprised PBMCs. These receptors all come from a female donor in good health and CMV-seronegative. The CDR3 runs from the conserved cysteine through the conserved F or W. D genes are given only for firm matches. Clone size is given for some rows only: seen once, a few or many times, or a class if the clone is expanded.

len: 12; j_gene: TRBJ2-1; v_gene: TRBV27; abundance: NA; d_gene: NA; CDR3nt: TGTGCCAGCAGCCCCAGGGGTGGCGAGCAGTTCTTC; CDR3aa: CASSPRGGEQFF
len: 16; j_gene: TRBJ2-5; v_gene: TRBV4-1; abundance: NA; d_gene: TRBD2; CDR3nt: TGCGCCAGCAGCCAACGACTAGCGGGAGCCCAAGAGACCCAGTACTTC; CDR3aa: CASSQRLAGAQETQYF
len: 14; j_gene: TRBJ2-4; v_gene: TRBV4-3; abundance: NA; d_gene: TRBD2; CDR3nt: TGCGCCAGCAGCCAAGTGGACTCGGGGGGCATTCAGTACTTC; CDR3aa: CASSQVDSGGIQYF
len: 15; j_gene: TRBJ1-2; v_gene: TRBV5-1; abundance: NA; d_gene: NA; CDR3nt: TGCGCCAGCAGCTTGGGGTCACGCCAGAACTATGGCTACACCTTC; CDR3aa: CASSLGSRQNYGYTF
len: 16; j_gene: TRBJ2-7; v_gene: TRBV19; abundance: NA; d_gene: NA; CDR3nt: TGTGCCAGTAGTTCCGGAGGGGGGGCCCTCTCCTACGAGCAGTACTTC; CDR3aa: CASSSGGGALSYEQYF
len: 12; j_gene: TRBJ2-7; v_gene: TRBV28; abundance: NA; d_gene: NA; CDR3nt: TGTGCCAGCAGTACAGGGCCCTACGAGCAGTACTTC; CDR3aa: CASSTGPYEQYF
len: 16; j_gene: TRBJ2-2; v_gene: TRBV18; abundance: NA; d_gene: NA; CDR3nt: TGTGCCAGCTCACCGACCACAGGGTCCGGCACCGGGGAGCTGTTTTTT; CDR3aa: CASSPTTGSGTGELFF
len: 15; j_gene: TRBJ2-7; v_gene: TRBV10-2; abundance: NA; d_gene: NA; CDR3nt: TGCGCCAGCAAGGGGGTGGGGGCGTCGATAAACGAGCAGTACTTC; CDR3aa: CASKGVGASINEQYF
len: 15; j_gene: TRBJ1-5; v_gene: TRBV6-6; abundance: NA; d_gene: NA; CDR3nt: TGTGCCAGCAGTTATGACGGGGGGATCAATCAGCCCCAGCATTTT; CDR3aa: CASSYDGGINQPQHF
len: 13; j_gene: TRBJ2-7; v_gene: TRBV5-4; abundance: NA; d_gene: NA; CDR3nt: TGTGCCAGCAGCCCCTCGGGGTATATCGAGCAGTACTTC; CDR3aa: CASSPSGYIEQYF
len: 16; j_gene: TRBJ2-2; v_gene: TRBV4-1; abundance: once; d_gene: TRBD2; CDR3nt: TGCGCCAGCAGCCCGATAGCGGGGGTGGGCACCGGGGAGCTGTTTTTT; CDR3aa: CASSPIAGVGTGELFF
len: 14; j_gene: TRBJ2-5; v_gene: TRBV2; abundance: NA; d_gene: TRBD2; CDR3nt: TGTGCCAGCAGTCCTACTAGCGGGGGAGAGACCCAGTACTTC; CDR3aa: CASSPTSGGETQYF
len: 13; j_gene: TRBJ2-7; v_gene: TRBV7-6; abundance: NA; d_gene: TRBD1; CDR3nt: TGTGCCAGCAGCTTAGCGGGGACAGACGAGCAGTACTTC; CDR3aa: CASSLAGTDEQYF
len: 15; j_gene: TRBJ2-5; v_gene: TRBV7-2; abundance: NA; d_gene: TRBD1; CDR3nt: TGTGCCAGCAGCTTAGAAGGACAGGGGTATAGGGCCCAGTACTTC; CDR3aa: CASSLEGQGYRAQYF
len: 15; j_gene: TRBJ2-2; v_gene: TRBV14; abundance: NA; d_gene: TRBD1; CDR3nt: TGTGCCAGCAGCCAAGGACAGGGTCTAACCGGGGAGCTGTTTTTT; CDR3aa: CASSQGQGLTGELFF
len: 16; j_gene: TRBJ1-1; v_gene: TRBV11-2; abundance: NA; d_gene: TRBD1; CDR3nt: TGTGCCAGCAGCTTAATACCCCGGACAGGGGGCACTGAAGCTTTCTTT; CDR3aa: CASSLIPRTGGTEAFF